The 17 T cell receptor beta chains given below trace back to one sample, sequenced in a study of T cell responses to AZD1222 COVID-19 vaccine. Libraries were prepared by immunoSEQ multiplex PCR; TCRdb keeps only in-frame clonotypes and omits some of them. The data hold some 120,000 clones, with 90% observed a single time. The starting material was peripheral blood, obtained on day 0 of AZD1222 vaccination. The receptors originated from an adult in good health.

The chain employs TRBV19 and TRBJ1-2; D unresolved. CDR3 size: 12 residues. Germline-derived CDR1 and CDR2 are LNHDA and SQIVND (reference sequence). Trimming pared 3 bases from V and 6 bases from J, leaving 8 bases between. The CDR3 nucleotides are TGTGCCAGTAGTATCAGGACTGATGGCTACACCTTC. Its protein is CASSIRTDGYTF.

The V call is TRBV6-6, the J call TRBJ1-6; 8 bases fit TRBD1. CDR3 size: 16 residues. Germline CDR1 reads MNHNY; CDR2 reads SVGAGI (reference sequence). V lost 5 bases and J lost 6; bases outside the gene matches: 9. CDR3 amino acids: CASSPPTGDLNSPLHF. CDR3 coding DNA: TGTGCCAGCAGTCCCCCGACAGGGGATCTTAATTCACCCCTCCACTTT.

The chain recombines TRBV28 with TRBJ1-1; D possibly corresponds to TRBD1 (6 bases). CDR1 MDHEN and CDR2 SYDVKM come from the germline V gene. Between the trimmed V and J ends, which lost 6 bases and 1 base, there was a span of 15 bases. This CDR3 comprises 15 residues. CDR3 bases: TGTGCCAGCAGCCCAACGGGGGCAGCGAACACTGAAGCTTTCTTT. It is translated as CASSPTGAANTEAFF.

The rearrangement joins TRBV27 to TRBJ2-6; D is possibly TRBD2 (5 bases). The CDR3 has 15 residues. The V end was cut by 5 bases, the J end by 1 base, with 9 bases between. The germline CDR1 and CDR2 sequences are MNHEY and SMNVEV (reference sequence). The CDR3 DNA sequence: TGTGCCAGCAGTACGCTAGCTTCTGGGGCCAACGTCCTGACTTTC. It is translated as CASSTLASGANVLTF.

The chain couples TRBV19 to TRBJ2-3, with no clear D. V shed 5 bases and J shed 7 bases, with 13 bases lying between them. Germline V gene lookup returns CDR1 LNHDA and CDR2 SQIVND (reference sequence). The CDR3 consists of 13 residues. Here the CDR3 reads CASSPGRTNTQYF. In DNA, the CDR3 is TGTGCCAGTAGTCCCGGCAGGACGAATACGCAGTATTTT.

The sample holds one count of this clone. Here the CDR3 reads CASSELSDTEAFF. The DNA of the CDR3 is TGCGCCAGCAGTGAATTGTCCGACACTGAAGCTTTCTTT. The chain has TRBV10-1 and TRBJ1-1; no reliable D call. The CDR3 totals 13 residues. V lost 3 bases, J lost 3 bases, and 8 bases lay in between. Germline CDR1 is WNHNN and CDR2 is SYGVQD (reference sequence).

The chain employs TRBV19 and TRBJ1-1, with 8 bases aligning to TRBD1. V dropped 4 bases and J dropped 0; count of bases not matched to a gene: 7. The germline gives CDR1 LNHDA, CDR2 SQIVND (reference sequence). The CDR3 is made up of 16 amino acids. CDR3 residues: CASSTPTGAMNTEAFF. In DNA form, the CDR3 reads TGTGCCAGTAGTACCCCGACAGGGGCCATGAACACTGAAGCTTTCTTT. Filled out from reference TRBV19 and TRBJ1-1, the complete variable domain reads DGGITQSPKYLFRKEGQNVTLSCEQNLNHDAMYWYRQDPGQGLRLIYYSQIVNDFQKGDIAEGYSVSREKKESFPLTVTSAQKNPTAFYLCASSTPTGAMNTEAFFGQGTRLTVV.

The J gene is TRBJ1-2, the V gene TRBV4-1; D remains unclear. The CDR3 has 13 residues. V was shortened by 1 base and J by 7 bases, with 10 bases between the two germline ends. From germline, CDR1 is MGHRA and CDR2 YSYEKL. As DNA, the CDR3 is TGCGCCAGCAGCCAAGCGTTTGGGTTTGGCTACACCTTC. Protein sequence: CASSQAFGFGYTF.

V and J are TRBV11-1 and TRBJ2-7; possible D gene TRBD2, 5 bases. V was cut by 2 bases and J by 0 bases, with 11 bases left in between. This CDR3 spans 15 amino acids. Per the germline V gene, CDR1 is SGHAT and CDR2 is FQDESV (reference sequence). The CDR3 loop is CASSLSGIISYEQYF. The DNA for the CDR3 is TGTGCCAGCAGCTTATCCGGGATAATCTCCTACGAGCAGTACTTC.

The chain has TRBV5-1 and TRBJ1-1; D is perhaps TRBD1 (5 bases). Germline CDR1 and CDR2: SGHRS and YFSETQ. The CDR3 totals 16 residues. Trimming pared 4 bases from V and 0 bases from J, leaving 16 bases between. The CDR3 sequence is CASSPQPGLMNTEAFF. The CDR3, as DNA: TGCGCCAGCAGCCCTCAACCGGGACTCATGAACACTGAAGCTTTCTTT. Based on the CDR3 plus reference TRBV5-1 and TRBJ1-1, the full variable domain is KAGVTQTPRYLIKTRGQQVTLSCSPISGHRSVSWYQQTPGQGLQFLFEYFSETQRNKGNFPGRFSGRQFSNSRSEMNVSTLELGDSALYLCASSPQPGLMNTEAFFGQGTRLTVV.

The chain uses TRBV18 and TRBJ1-6; possible D gene TRBD1, 5 bases. V was cut by 2 bases and J by 8 bases, with 13 bases left in between. CDR3 length: 15 residues. CDR1 and CDR2 from the germline V gene are KGHSH and LQKENI. CDR3 sequence (DNA): TGTGCCAGCTCACCAGACAGCCGCCCAGATTCACCCCTCCACTTT. Its translation is CASSPDSRPDSPLHF.

The chain uses TRBV24-1 and TRBJ2-3; D is ambiguous. Germline V gene data show CDR1 as KGHDR and CDR2 as SFDVKD. The CDR3 runs 16 residues. Trimming stripped 3 bases from V and 0 bases from J, with 12 bases between. The CDR3 here is CATSDRYSPSTDTQYF. CDR3 coding DNA: TGTGCCACCAGTGATCGGTACAGTCCTAGCACAGATACGCAGTATTTT.

The gene calls are TRBV19 and TRBJ2-2, with D possibly matching TRBD1 (5 bases). Germline V gene lookup returns CDR1 LNHDA and CDR2 SQIVND (reference sequence). CDR3 length: 14 amino acids. V lost 7 bases to trimming and J lost 0 bases, with 9 bases between them. CDR3 sequence: CASITDTNTGELFF. Written as DNA, the CDR3 is TGTGCCAGTATTACGGACACGAACACCGGGGAGCTGTTTTTT. Full variable domain (rest looked up from reference TRBV19 and TRBJ2-2): DGGITQSPKYLFRKEGQNVTLSCEQNLNHDAMYWYRQDPGQGLRLIYYSQIVNDFQKGDIAEGYSVSREKKESFPLTVTSAQKNPTAFYLCASITDTNTGELFFGEGSRLTVL.

V gene TRBV6-5 combines with J gene TRBJ1-1, with TRBD1 matching over 9 bases. CDR1 is MNHEY and CDR2 is SVGAGI in the germline V gene. This CDR3 contains 14 residues. Trimming removed 5 bases from V and 5 bases from J; junction bases left unmatched: 6. The CDR3 loop is CASSQKQGATEAFF. In nucleotides, the CDR3 is TGTGCCAGCAGTCAAAAACAGGGGGCTACTGAAGCTTTCTTT.

The chain carries TRBV3-1 (or the pseudogene TRBV3-2) and TRBJ2-1; TRBD2 matches 7 bases. Germline lookup yields CDR1 LGHDT and CDR2 YNNKEL (reference sequence). This CDR3 contains 18 residues. The V segment lost 0 bases and the J segment 11 bases; nucleotides outside the gene matches: 19. The CDR3 spells CASSQEQRASGDDPQQFF. The CDR3 coding sequence is TGTGCCAGCAGCCAAGAACAACGTGCAAGCGGGGATGACCCTCAGCAGTTCTTC.

The V gene is TRBV28, the J gene TRBJ1-6, with D perhaps matching TRBD1 (6 bases). Per the germline V gene, CDR1 is MDHEN and CDR2 is SYDVKM. The germline V and J ends were trimmed by 7 bases and 7 bases, with 17 bases remaining between them. The CDR3 length is 15 residues. The CDR3 sequence is CASTPQGGANSPLHF. The CDR3 DNA sequence: TGTGCCAGCACCCCTCAAGGGGGGGCAAATTCACCCCTCCACTTT.

The J gene is TRBJ1-4, the V gene TRBV20-1; the D gene is possibly TRBD1 (6 bases). Germline lookup yields CDR1 DFQATT and CDR2 SNEGSKA (reference sequence). The CDR3 loop spans 11 amino acids. The germline V and J ends were trimmed by 4 bases and 11 bases, with 11 bases remaining between them. The CDR3 sequence: CSAIRGGKLFF. The CDR3, as DNA: TGCAGTGCTATCAGGGGAGGGAAACTGTTTTTT.